The following is a TCR beta chain sequence with its context. These data belong to a study of blood T cell repertoires in COVID-19. Repertoires were generated with immunoSEQ multiplex PCR, while TCRdb's copy carries only in-frame clones and drops some. Of roughly 140,000 clones listed, roughly 80% are singletons. Germline V gives CDR1 LGHNA, CDR2 YSLEER. V was clipped by 4 bases and J by 2 bases, with 11 bases between them. This CDR3 comprises 14 residues. V usage is TRBV4-3 and J usage is TRBJ1-2; D gene uncertain. This sequence originates from a human donor in a cohort sampled during active COVID-19. The sequenced sample consisted of peripheral blood. The CDR3 DNA follows: TGCGCCAGCAGCCCCCTCGGAGGGAACTATGGCTACACCTTC. As protein: CASSPLGGNYGYTF.